The 14 T cell receptor beta chains in this list originate from one sample, sequenced in a study of blood T cell repertoires in COVID-19. Profiling relied on immunoSEQ multiplex PCR, and the TCRdb table lists in-frame clones only, not all of them. The table has under 300,000 clones, approximately 84% seen once. Sample: PBMCs or T cells enriched from blood (not recorded which). The receptors shown here come from a woman in her 40s with acute COVID-19.

V is TRBV2 and J is TRBJ1-2; TRBD1 agrees at 8 bases. Germline values: CDR1 SNHLY, CDR2 FYNNEI. The CDR3 runs 13 residues. The V gene end was trimmed by 6 bases and the J gene end by 8 bases; junction bases not matched to a gene: 8. CDR3: CASRTTGAGGYTF. The CDR3 nucleotides are TGTGCCAGCAGGACGACAGGGGCAGGAGGCTACACCTTC.

The chain is built from TRBV10-2 and TRBJ1-2, with 11 positions matching TRBD1. After removal of 4 bases from V and 7 bases from J, the junction contained 5 bases not matched to a gene. Germline lookup yields CDR1 WSHSY and CDR2 SAAADI. The length of the CDR3 is 14 residues. CDR3 DNA sequence: TGCGCCAGCAGTGGCGGCGGGACAGGGGGTGGCTACACCTTC. It translates to CASSGGGTGGGYTF.

This clone was counted once. The chain joins TRBV27 to TRBJ1-4, with a possible D match to TRBD1 (5 bases). V lost 5 bases to trimming and J lost 8 bases, with 15 bases between them. Per the germline V gene, CDR1 is MNHEY and CDR2 is SMNVEV (reference sequence). The CDR3 covers 14 residues. The CDR3 reads CASSPSGTLEKLFF. In nucleotides, the CDR3 is TGTGCCAGCAGTCCAAGCGGGACTTTGGAAAAACTGTTTTTT. Looking up the rest from reference TRBV27 and TRBJ1-4 gives the full variable domain: EAQVTQNPRYLITVTGKKLTVTCSQNMNHEYMSWYRQDPGLGLRQIYYSMNVEVTDKGDVPEGYKVSRKEKRNFPLILESPSPNQTSLYFCASSPSGTLEKLFFGSGTQLSVL.

In regard to this clone: Other DNA sequences in this specimen translate into the identical CDR3. This sequence joins TRBV12-3 or TRBV12-4 and TRBJ1-2, with TRBD1 matching over 7 bases. The junction had 3 bases not matched to a gene; V was cut back by 6 bases and J by 5 bases. The length of the CDR3 is 12 residues. The CDR3 bases are TGTGCCAGCAGCCCGGGACAGTATGGCTACACCTTC. Translating gives CASSPGQYGYTF.

This chain joins TRBV5-6 and TRBJ2-7; 7 bases match TRBD1. Germline CDR1 SGHDT, CDR2 YYEEEE. The CDR3 is 15 amino acids. With 5 bases clipped from V and 3 bases from J, the junction kept 11 bases outside the gene matches. The CDR3 spells CASRPNGQESYEQYF. CDR3 coding DNA: TGTGCCAGCAGACCGAATGGACAGGAGAGCTACGAGCAGTACTTC.

This clone has only a few counts. The V gene is TRBV18, the J gene TRBJ1-3; D is possibly TRBD1 (5 bases). V dropped 3 bases and J dropped 0 bases, with 6 bases sitting between them. Germline CDR1 KGHSH, CDR2 LQKENI. The CDR3 has 14 residues. The CDR3 DNA follows: TGTGCCAGCTCACCGACAGTCTCTGGAAACACCATATATTTT. It yields the protein CASSPTVSGNTIYF.

This chain joins TRBV6-5 and TRBJ1-2, with D perhaps TRBD1 (5 bases). The CDR3 length is 14 residues. The V and J ends lost 8 bases and 8 bases respectively, with 21 bases between them. Germline lookup yields CDR1 MNHEY and CDR2 SVGAGI. Written as DNA, the CDR3 is TGTGCCAGCTCCCAATCCGTCGGGGGGGACGGCTACACCTTC. Translating gives CASSQSVGGDGYTF.

The table lists this clone with a count of one. The rearrangement joins TRBV19 to TRBJ1-5; the match to TRBD1 covers 7 bases. The CDR3 spans 15 residues. Germline V gene data show CDR1 as LNHDA and CDR2 as SQIVND (reference sequence). After removal of 6 bases from V and 0 bases from J, the junction contained 5 bases not matched to a gene. CDR3 coding DNA: TGTGCCAGTAGCCGACAGGGAGATAGCAATCAGCCCCAGCATTTT. Residues: CASSRQGDSNQPQHF.

This rearrangement joins TRBV7-9 to TRBJ2-5, with D maybe TRBD2 (6 bases). The CDR3 sequence is 14 residues long. V lost 1 base, J lost 2 bases, and 8 bases lay in between. The germline CDR1 and CDR2 sequences are SEHNR and FQNEAQ (reference sequence). CDR3 coding DNA: TGTGCCAGCAGCTTAGGGACTATGCAAGAGACCCAGTACTTC. This sequence encodes CASSLGTMQETQYF.

This clone has just a few counts. This chain links TRBV2 with TRBJ1-2, with D perhaps TRBD1 (5 bases). Germline V gene sequence: CDR1 SNHLY, CDR2 FYNNEI. V was pared by 1 base and J by 8 bases, with 11 bases between. The CDR3 sequence is 13 residues long. CDR3 sequence (DNA): TGTGCCAGCAGTGAAGAGGGGATTGGGGGCTACACCTTC. Translation: CASSEEGIGGYTF. Complete variable domain (other parts from reference TRBV2 and TRBJ1-2): EPEVTQTPSHQVTQMGQEVILRCVPISNHLYFYWYRQILGQKVEFLVSFYNNEISEKSEIFDDQFSVERPDGSNFTLKIRSTKLEDSAMYFCASSEEGIGGYTFGSGTRLTVV.

This clone was found a few times. The chain carries TRBV24-1 and TRBJ2-1, with a tentative D call TRBD2 (5 bases). CDR1 is KGHDR, CDR2 SFDVKD, per germline. V lost 7 bases to trimming and J lost 2 bases, with 14 bases between them. CDR3 length: 15 amino acids. The CDR3 DNA is TGTGCCACCAGGGGCGGGTGGGGAACCTACAATGAGCAGTTCTTC. Translated: CATRGGWGTYNEQFF.

This clone has just one count. CDR3 in DNA: TGTGCCAGCAGCCTACGTCTGACTGGAGAGCAGTACTTC. Translating it yields CASSLRLTGEQYF. This chain links TRBV11-3 with TRBJ2-7; D not resolved. Germline CDR1 reads SGHNT; CDR2 reads YENEEA. V was trimmed by 5 bases and J by 7 bases, leaving 15 bases between them. The CDR3 is 13 residues long.

J is TRBJ2-7 and V is TRBV5-1, with D possibly being TRBD2 (5 bases). There are 14 residues in the CDR3. Germline V gene sequence: CDR1 SGHRS, CDR2 YFSETQ. Trimming removed 0 bases from V and 2 bases from J, with 9 bases in between. The CDR3 protein is CASSLVGIAYEQYF. CDR3 bases: TGCGCCAGCAGCTTGGTCGGGATCGCCTACGAGCAGTACTTC.

The chain employs TRBV4-1 and TRBJ1-2; D unresolved. CDR1 and CDR2 from the germline V gene are MGHRA and YSYEKL. The CDR3 totals 13 residues. Trimming removed 0 bases at V and 4 bases at J, with 6 bases between. Written as DNA, the CDR3 is TGCGCCAGCAGCCAAGATATCGGCTATGGCTACACCTTC. This gives the protein CASSQDIGYGYTF.